This TCR beta chain was sequenced in a study of T-cell reconstitution after alpha-beta-depleted transplantation in children. Study results and limitations: The origin of alpha-beta T cells about two months after transplant was reportedly several hundred expanded graft clones. The origin of high day-60 TCRbeta diversity in some patients lay in surviving recipient T cells and thymic progenitors. Newly generated T cells supplied most T-cell counts and diversity one year post-transplant.

This clonotype occurred many times. Its specificity is not known. Trimming took 6 bases from V and 6 from J; bases not matched to a gene: 10. Germline assignment: CDR1 DFQATT and CDR2 SNEGSKA (reference sequence). This CDR3 contains 14 residues. A TCRbeta library incorporating unique molecular identifiers was prepared. One entry per CDR3 protein results from TCRdb running MiXCR on the PCR reads. The top ten hold 5.5% to 6.5% of the sample, which has about 200,000 distinct CDR3 sequences, roughly 7% seen once. The specimen was PBMCs, collected before TCRalphabeta/CD19-depleted stem cell transplant. The clonotype originates from a boy aged 2 to 10 with acute lymphoblastic leukemia, due to receive a stem cell transplant. This chain links TRBV20-1 with TRBJ1-4, with 7 bases matching TRBD1. The CDR3 here is CSAPRTGRDEKLFF. CDR3 nucleotides: TGCAGTGCCCCCCGGACAGGCCGTGATGAAAAACTGTTTTTT.